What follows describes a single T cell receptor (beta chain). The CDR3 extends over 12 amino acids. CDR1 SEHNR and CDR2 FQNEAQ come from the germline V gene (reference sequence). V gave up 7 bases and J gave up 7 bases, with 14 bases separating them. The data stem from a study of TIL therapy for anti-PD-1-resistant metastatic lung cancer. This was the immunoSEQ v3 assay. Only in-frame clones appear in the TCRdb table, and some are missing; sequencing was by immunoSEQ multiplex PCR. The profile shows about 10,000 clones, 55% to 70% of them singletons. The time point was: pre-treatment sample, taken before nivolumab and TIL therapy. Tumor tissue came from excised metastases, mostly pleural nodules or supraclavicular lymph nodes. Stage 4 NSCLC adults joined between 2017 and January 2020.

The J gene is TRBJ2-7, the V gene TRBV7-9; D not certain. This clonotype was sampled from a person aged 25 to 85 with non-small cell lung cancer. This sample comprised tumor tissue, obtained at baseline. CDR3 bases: TGTGCCAGCACCGAAGGGCTCAGGGAGCAGTACTTC. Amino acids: CASTEGLREQYF. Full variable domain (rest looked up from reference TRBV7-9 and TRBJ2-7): DTGVSQNPRHKITKRGQNVTFRCDPISEHNRLYWYRQTLGQGPEFLTYFQNEAQLEKSRLLSDRFSAERPKGSFSTLEIQRTEQGDSAMYLCASTEGLREQYFGPGTRLTVT.